Shown below are 12 T cell receptor beta chains from a single sample sequenced in a study of shared clonotypes between healthy human individuals. Clones were sequenced by immunoSEQ multiplex PCR, and TCRdb holds only the in-frame ones, with some missing. There are roughly 1,100,000 clones in the sample; 60% to 80% occur only once, and over 1.3% lies in the top ten. Sample: memory CD4+ T cells sorted from blood. Subset given: CD45RA-negative fraction. Receptor source: a man in his late teens or twenties in good health.

As regards this clone: Other DNA sequences from this sample encode an identical CDR3 as well. The chain recombines TRBV29-1 with TRBJ1-6, with TRBD1 as a possible D gene (5 bases). The CDR3 consists of 13 residues. Germline V gene sequence: CDR1 SQVTM, CDR2 ANQGSEA. The germline V and J ends were trimmed by 6 bases and 6 bases, with 12 bases remaining between them. CDR3 residues: CSVAGDLNSPLHF. The CDR3 nucleotides are TGCAGCGTAGCCGGGGACCTTAATTCACCCCTCCACTTT.

This chain uses TRBV29-1 with TRBJ2-1, with unresolved D. The CDR3 spans 11 residues. The germline V gene encodes CDR1 SQVTM and CDR2 ANQGSEA. Between the trimmed V and J ends, which lost 7 bases and 1 base, there was a span of 5 bases. The CDR3 is CSAESYNEQFF. The CDR3 nucleotides read TGCAGCGCCGAATCCTACAATGAGCAGTTCTTC.

On this clone: A much larger clone is a single base away; this may be a read error. The V and J genes are TRBV7-8 and TRBJ1-2; no clear D gene. The germline V and J ends were trimmed by 2 bases and 2 bases, with 6 bases remaining between them. Looked up from germline, CDR1 is SGHVS and CDR2 is FQNEAQ. The CDR3 sequence is 13 residues long. The CDR3 loop reads CASSLLQNYGYTF. In nucleotides, the CDR3 is TGTGCCAGCAGCTTACTACAGAACTATGGCTACACCTTC.

This rearrangement joins TRBV7-2 to TRBJ1-6; D might be TRBD1 (5 bases). With 7 bases removed from V and 7 bases from J, the gap between germline ends came to 14 bases. The CDR3 is 14 residues long. Germline V gene lookup returns CDR1 SGHTA and CDR2 FQGNSA. CDR3 nucleotide sequence: TGTGCCAGCACCCCTGGGGGGTGGAATTCACCCCTCCACTTT. Its translation is CASTPGGWNSPLHF.

With respect to this clone: This sequence may be a read error, since a much larger clone differs from it by one base. The CDR3 sequence: CASSPYNSPLHF. The CDR3 bases are TGTGCCAGCAGCCCCTATAATTCACCCCTCCACTTT. The V call is TRBV7-6, the J call TRBJ1-6; D gene ambiguous. The CDR3 runs to 12 residues. V was trimmed by 5 bases and J by 2 bases, leaving 1 base between them. From germline, CDR1 is SGHVS and CDR2 FNYEAQ.

The J gene is TRBJ2-2, the V gene TRBV6-6, with D uncertain. The CDR3 has 12 amino acids. Germline V CDR1 and CDR2: MNHNY, SVGAGI (reference sequence). Trimming shortened V by 5 bases and J by 8 bases, and 9 bases separated the two germline ends. This CDR3 is CASSTIAGELFF. DNA of the CDR3: TGTGCCAGCAGTACCATTGCGGGGGAGCTGTTTTTT.

V gene TRBV19 combines with J gene TRBJ1-1; 8 bases map to TRBD1. CDR3 length: 14 amino acids. The J segment lost 0 bases and the V segment lost 8 bases, leaving 5 bases of the junction unmatched. Germline V gives CDR1 LNHDA, CDR2 SQIVND (reference sequence). The CDR3, as DNA: TGTGCCAGTTTGAGGGACAGGCTGAACACTGAAGCTTTCTTT. This translates into CASLRDRLNTEAFF.

V and J are TRBV21-1 and TRBJ1-1. TRBV21-1 is reported as a pseudogene. This CDR3 contains 17 residues. The CDR3 nucleotides read TGTGCCAGCAGCAAGGGTATGAGGGGGGAAGTGGACACTGAAGCTTTCTTT. Translated, it gives CASSKGMRGEVDTEAFF.

For this clone: The sample carries other DNA sequences with the same CDR3. The CDR3 coding sequence is TGTGCCTGGAGTGTTGGACAGGGCAATCAGCCCCAGCATTTT. This sequence encodes CAWSVGQGNQPQHF. This chain links TRBV30 with TRBJ1-5, with 7 bases fitting TRBD1. The trim removed 0 bases at V and 2 bases at J, leaving 1 base unmatched. The CDR3 length is 14 residues. Germline V gene sequence: CDR1 GTSNPN, CDR2 SVGIG (reference sequence).

This chain connects TRBV5-4 to TRBJ2-7; possibly TRBD2 for D (5 bases). CDR1 and CDR2 (germline): SGHNT, YYREEE (reference sequence). The germline V and J ends were trimmed by 3 bases and 3 bases, with 28 bases remaining between them. The CDR3 runs to 19 residues. The CDR3 DNA reads TGTGCCAGCAGCTCCCAAGCGGCCTCTAATAAGTTTACGTACTACGAGCAGTACTTC. Amino acid sequence: CASSSQAASNKFTYYEQYF.

This chain joins TRBV18 and TRBJ2-1; 10 bases agree with TRBD1. The CDR3 has 16 amino acids. The J segment lost 7 bases and the V segment lost 0 bases, leaving 6 bases of the junction unmatched. From germline, CDR1 is KGHSH and CDR2 LQKENI. The CDR3, as DNA: TGTGCCAGCTCACCACCGACGGACAGGGGGAGTAATGAGCAGTTCTTC. It encodes CASSPPTDRGSNEQFF.

The V call is TRBV18, the J call TRBJ1-3; D not certain. From germline, CDR1 is KGHSH and CDR2 LQKENI. Trimming left V 1 base short and J 3 bases short, with 13 bases between. This CDR3 spans 16 amino acids. The CDR3 protein is CASSPLEGSGGNTIYF. Here the CDR3 DNA reads TGTGCCAGCTCACCACTCGAAGGGTCAGGTGGAAACACCATATATTTT.